The T cell receptor beta chain under discussion was sequenced for a study of monozygotic twins with inflammatory bowel disease. TCRdb reprocessed the 5' RACE reads and stores each CDR3 protein as one record, lacking DNA. The sample data list under 350,000 distinct CDR3 sequences. Looked up from germline, CDR1 is LGHNA and CDR2 is YNFKEQ. The length of the CDR3 is 15 residues. The V call is TRBV4-2, the J call TRBJ2-7; there is no DNA to check the TCRdb D call of TRBD1. Sample: blood. This TCR was sampled from a human donor with ulcerative colitis or Crohn's disease, or a healthy co-twin of an affected twin (not recorded which). CDR3 sequence: CASSQVARETGEQYF.